This is a list of T cell receptor beta chains from one sample in a study of early T cells in non-severe SARS-CoV-2 infection. One entry per CDR3 protein, called by TCRdb with MiXCR from the 5' RACE reads. The data hold 55,000 to 70,000 distinct CDR3 sequences, with 11% observed a single time. What was sequenced was whole blood. The source of these receptors is an adult who was a healthcare worker with PCR-confirmed SARS-CoV-2 infection or an uninfected control (not recorded which). Each CDR3 is given with its conserved first and last residue. Fields, in order: J gene, V gene, D gene, clone size, CDR3 DNA, CDR3 protein. D genes are given only for firm matches. A clone size is listed for some rows: how often the clone was seen (once, few, many), or a class if it is expanded.

J gene: TRBJ1-1
V gene: TRBV5-1
D gene: .
clone size: many
CDR3 DNA: TGCGCCAGCAGCCCCGGACCGGAAGGAACTGAAGCTTTCTTT
CDR3 protein: CASSPGPEGTEAFF

J gene: TRBJ2-1
V gene: TRBV7-8
D gene: TRBD2
clone size: .
CDR3 DNA: TGTGCCAGCAGCTTAAGATCGAGCGGGGGGCGCTCCTACAATGAGCAGTTCTTC
CDR3 protein: CASSLRSSGGRSYNEQFF

J gene: TRBJ2-3
V gene: TRBV11-2
D gene: .
clone size: few
CDR3 DNA: TGTGCCAGCAGCTTCAGCTTCACAGATACGCAGTATTTT
CDR3 protein: CASSFSFTDTQYF

J gene: TRBJ2-1
V gene: TRBV29-1
D gene: .
clone size: .
CDR3 DNA: TGCAGCGTCCCTCGAGGATCCAATGAGCAGTTCTTC
CDR3 protein: CSVPRGSNEQFF

J gene: TRBJ2-5
V gene: TRBV29-1
D gene: TRBD1
clone size: few
CDR3 DNA: TGCAGCGTCTTTCGGACAGGGAGAGGAGAGACCCAGTACTTC
CDR3 protein: CSVFRTGRGETQYF

J gene: TRBJ2-7
V gene: TRBV5-1
D gene: .
clone size: .
CDR3 DNA: TGCGCCAGCAGCCCGGACCTGTTCGAGCAGTACTTC
CDR3 protein: CASSPDLFEQYF

J gene: TRBJ2-5
V gene: TRBV24-1
D gene: TRBD1
clone size: .
CDR3 DNA: TGTGCCACCAGTGCCTTGGACAGGGGGCGCGTTGAGACCCAGTACTTC
CDR3 protein: CATSALDRGRVETQYF

J gene: TRBJ2-2
V gene: TRBV5-5
D gene: .
clone size: .
CDR3 DNA: TGTGCCAGCAGCTTGTTTTCTCGAGGAGTATCATCTGGGGAGCTGTTTTTT
CDR3 protein: CASSLFSRGVSSGELFF

J gene: TRBJ2-5
V gene: TRBV20-1
D gene: TRBD1
clone size: .
CDR3 DNA: TGCAGTGCCGGACAGGCTAAAGAGACCCAGTACTTC
CDR3 protein: CSAGQAKETQYF

J gene: TRBJ2-7
V gene: TRBV13
D gene: .
clone size: .
CDR3 DNA: TGTGCCAGCAGCTTAGGGGGAGAGACACTGATTGAGCAGTACTTC
CDR3 protein: CASSLGGETLIEQYF

J gene: TRBJ2-1
V gene: TRBV9
D gene: TRBD2
clone size: few
CDR3 DNA: TGTGCCAGCAGCTTATCGACCGGGACTAGCGGTTACAATGAGCAGTTCTTC
CDR3 protein: CASSLSTGTSGYNEQFF

J gene: TRBJ2-5
V gene: TRBV6-2/TRBV6-3
D gene: .
clone size: .
CDR3 DNA: TGTGCCAGCCTGCGGGACCGCCAAGAGACCCAGTACTTC
CDR3 protein: CASLRDRQETQYF

J gene: TRBJ1-6
V gene: TRBV30
D gene: .
clone size: few
CDR3 DNA: TGTGCCTGGAGGCCAGGGGTTTTAAATTCACCCCTCCACTTT
CDR3 protein: CAWRPGVLNSPLHF

J gene: TRBJ2-3
V gene: TRBV5-1
D gene: .
clone size: many
CDR3 DNA: TGCGCCAGCAGCTTCATAGCGGACACAGATACGCAGTATTTT
CDR3 protein: CASSFIADTDTQYF

J gene: TRBJ2-7
V gene: TRBV3-1
D gene: .
clone size: many
CDR3 DNA: TGTGCCGGCAGCCAAGGGCCGGAACTAGGATACTACGAGCAGTACTTC
CDR3 protein: CAGSQGPELGYYEQYF

J gene: TRBJ2-7
V gene: TRBV20-1
D gene: TRBD1
clone size: .
CDR3 DNA: TGCAGTGCTAGGGCAGGGGGCTCCTACGAGCAGTACTTC
CDR3 protein: CSARAGGSYEQYF

J gene: TRBJ1-5
V gene: TRBV28
D gene: .
clone size: few
CDR3 DNA: TGTGCCAGCAGTTTATGGGGGGCGCGGGATCAGCCCCAGCATTTT
CDR3 protein: CASSLWGARDQPQHF

J gene: TRBJ2-2
V gene: TRBV12-3/TRBV12-4
D gene: TRBD1
clone size: few
CDR3 DNA: TGTGCCAGCAGCGGACAGGGGGCAACCGGGGAGCTGTTTTTT
CDR3 protein: CASSGQGATGELFF

J gene: TRBJ2-5
V gene: TRBV21-1
D gene: .
clone size: .
CDR3 DNA: TGTGCCAGCAGCAGCCCGGTTTCTGGGACAACCTCGGGGGCCCAGTACTTC
CDR3 protein: CASSSPVSGTTSGAQYF

J gene: TRBJ2-2
V gene: TRBV28
D gene: .
clone size: .
CDR3 DNA: TGTGCCAGCGGGGGTCGAAACACCGGGGAGCTGTTTTTT
CDR3 protein: CASGGRNTGELFF

J gene: TRBJ2-1
V gene: TRBV12-5
D gene: .
clone size: few
CDR3 DNA: TGTGCTAGTGGTTTGGCCGCCCGGGACTCTAACAATGAGCAGTTCTTC
CDR3 protein: CASGLAARDSNNEQFF

J gene: TRBJ2-1
V gene: TRBV7-9
D gene: .
clone size: many
CDR3 DNA: TGTGCCAGCAGCTTGTCTGGATCCTACAATGAGCAGTTCTTC
CDR3 protein: CASSLSGSYNEQFF

J gene: TRBJ2-1
V gene: TRBV30
D gene: .
clone size: .
CDR3 DNA: TGTGCCTGCCGTCAGGCCCCAGCCGGGAATGAGCAGTTCTTC
CDR3 protein: CACRQAPAGNEQFF

J gene: TRBJ2-4
V gene: TRBV28
D gene: TRBD2
clone size: .
CDR3 DNA: TGTGCCAGCAGTCTCGAGAGGTTAGCGGGGACCAAAAACATTCAGTACTTC
CDR3 protein: CASSLERLAGTKNIQYF

J gene: TRBJ1-1
V gene: TRBV7-9
D gene: .
clone size: many
CDR3 DNA: TGTGCCAGCAGCTTGACGGCGGGGGTCGGCACTGAAGCTTTCTTT
CDR3 protein: CASSLTAGVGTEAFF

J gene: TRBJ2-7
V gene: TRBV20-1
D gene: .
clone size: .
CDR3 DNA: TGCAGTGCTAGACGATACGGACACGAGCAGTACTTC
CDR3 protein: CSARRYGHEQYF

J gene: TRBJ2-1
V gene: TRBV29-1
D gene: .
clone size: few
CDR3 DNA: TGCAGCGTTTATCTCGGCGGGACCCAACCGATGAACAATGAGCAGTTCTTC
CDR3 protein: CSVYLGGTQPMNNEQFF

J gene: TRBJ2-5
V gene: TRBV6-6
D gene: .
clone size: .
CDR3 DNA: TGTGCCAGCAGTTCCAGTGTAGCGGAAAACCAAGAGACCCAGTACTTC
CDR3 protein: CASSSSVAENQETQYF

J gene: TRBJ2-6
V gene: TRBV11-2
D gene: .
clone size: few
CDR3 DNA: TGTGCCAGCAGCGCTCTATCTGGGGCCAACGTCCTGACTTTC
CDR3 protein: CASSALSGANVLTF

J gene: TRBJ2-3
V gene: TRBV5-8
D gene: .
clone size: many
CDR3 DNA: TGTGCCAGCAGCTTGGAGGGTCCACCTATCGCCACAGATACGCAGTATTTT
CDR3 protein: CASSLEGPPIATDTQYF

J gene: TRBJ2-7
V gene: TRBV7-9
D gene: .
clone size: .
CDR3 DNA: TGTGCCAGCAGCTTGGAAGTCGAGCAGTACTTC
CDR3 protein: CASSLEVEQYF

J gene: TRBJ2-3
V gene: TRBV5-5
D gene: .
clone size: .
CDR3 DNA: TGTGCCAGCAGCCCCAGGGACGGGGTCACAGATACGCAGTATTTT
CDR3 protein: CASSPRDGVTDTQYF

J gene: TRBJ2-3
V gene: TRBV29-1
D gene: .
clone size: .
CDR3 DNA: TGCAGCGCCACGAGCGGAACTAGCACAGATACGCAGTATTTT
CDR3 protein: CSATSGTSTDTQYF

J gene: TRBJ2-3
V gene: TRBV5-4
D gene: .
clone size: .
CDR3 DNA: TGTGCCAGCAGCTGGGAGGGGGGATCGCGTACAGATACGCAGTATTTT
CDR3 protein: CASSWEGGSRTDTQYF

J gene: TRBJ2-7
V gene: TRBV12-3/TRBV12-4
D gene: .
clone size: medium-sized
CDR3 DNA: TGTGCCAGCAGGCAGGCCCAGGGTGGGCTCTACGAGCAGTACTTC
CDR3 protein: CASRQAQGGLYEQYF

J gene: TRBJ1-1
V gene: TRBV6-6
D gene: .
clone size: .
CDR3 DNA: TGTGCCAGCAGTTACACCCTCGACTGGCCCACTGAAGCTTTCTTT
CDR3 protein: CASSYTLDWPTEAFF